This T cell receptor beta chain was recovered during a study of STAT5B mutations in CD4+ large granular lymphocyte leukemia. To note about this clone: Its antigen remains unknown.

This was a survey-level run. Only in-frame clones appear in the TCRdb table, and some are missing; sequencing was by immunoSEQ multiplex PCR. The sample records approximately 31,000 clones, 72% being singletons. Findings and caveats of the study: Compared with healthy controls (2/35), patient top clones favored TRBV06 (8/27).

The germline CDR1 and CDR2 sequences are SGHTA and FQGNSA. The ends were cut back, 5 bases at V and 1 base at J, with 9 bases in the middle. The CDR3 runs 14 residues. This TCR was recovered from a human donor in good health. The rearrangement uses TRBV7-2 and TRBJ1-5, with no clear D. Sequences were obtained from CD4+ T cells from blood buffy coats. The chain's CDR3 is CASSPFLSNQPQHF. In DNA, the CDR3 is TGTGCCAGCAGCCCCTTTTTGAGCAATCAGCCCCAGCATTTT.